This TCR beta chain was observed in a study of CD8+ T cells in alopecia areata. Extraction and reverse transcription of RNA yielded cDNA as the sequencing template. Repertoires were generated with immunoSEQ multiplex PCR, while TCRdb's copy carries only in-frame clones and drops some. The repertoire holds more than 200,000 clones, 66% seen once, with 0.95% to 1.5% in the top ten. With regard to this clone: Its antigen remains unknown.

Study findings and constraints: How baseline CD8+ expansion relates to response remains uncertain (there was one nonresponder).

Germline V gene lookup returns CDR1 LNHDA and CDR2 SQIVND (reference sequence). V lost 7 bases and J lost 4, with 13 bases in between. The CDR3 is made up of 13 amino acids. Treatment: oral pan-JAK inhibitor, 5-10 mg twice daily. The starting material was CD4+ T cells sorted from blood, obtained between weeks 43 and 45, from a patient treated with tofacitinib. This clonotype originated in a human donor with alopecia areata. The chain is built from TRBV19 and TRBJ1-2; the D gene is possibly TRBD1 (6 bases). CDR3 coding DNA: TGTGCCAGTACCAGGGGAGGAGGCTATGGCTACACCTTC. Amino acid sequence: CASTRGGGYGYTF.